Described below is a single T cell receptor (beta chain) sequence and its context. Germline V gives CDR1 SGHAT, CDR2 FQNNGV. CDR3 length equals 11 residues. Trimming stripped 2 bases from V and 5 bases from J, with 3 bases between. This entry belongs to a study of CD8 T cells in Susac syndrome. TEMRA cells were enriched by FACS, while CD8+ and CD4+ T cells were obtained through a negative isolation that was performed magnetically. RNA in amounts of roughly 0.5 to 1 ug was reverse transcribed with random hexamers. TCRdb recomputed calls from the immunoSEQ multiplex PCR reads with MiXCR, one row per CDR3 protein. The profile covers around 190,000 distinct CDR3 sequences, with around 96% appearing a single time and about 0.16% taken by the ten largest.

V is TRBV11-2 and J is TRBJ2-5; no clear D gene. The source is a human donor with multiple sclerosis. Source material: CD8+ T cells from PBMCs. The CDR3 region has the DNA TGTGCCAGCAGCTTATTCGAGACCCAGTACTTC. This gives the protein CASSLFETQYF.